This T cell receptor (beta chain) is from a study of T cell repertoires in cytomegalovirus infection. At the level of the study: Both CMV infection and a matching HLA type were indicated by public TCR beta signatures. Study-wide findings and caveats: Carriers of CMV plus the relevant HLA were identified by cumulative public TCR beta family frequency. Across the ex vivo response, the dominant clonotypes were HLA-C-restricted CMV-specific TCR beta clonotypes.

V was pared by 5 bases and J by 7 bases, with 9 bases between. The V gene's germline CDR1 is SGHVS and CDR2 FNYEAQ. There are 12 residues in the CDR3. TCRdb reprocessed the reads via MiXCR and lists one record per CDR3 protein. The sample lists around 230,000 distinct CDR3 sequences; 35% to 45% were seen once. This clonotype occurred many times. The antigen remains undetermined. The material was CD8+ T cells from cultured PBMCs, obtained from culture after CMV antigen stimulation. The receptor was isolated from a human donor in good health (CMV status not recorded). Some clones in this sample may be carry-over from other donors' samples. This chain connects TRBV7-6 to TRBJ2-1; a weak D match, TRBD1 (6 bases). This chain's CDR3 is CASSPTGNEQFF. CDR3 DNA: TGTGCCAGCAGCCCTACAGGGAATGAGCAGTTCTTC.